This T cell receptor beta chain was observed in a study of blood T cell repertoires in COVID-19. The overall study: Specimens from acute and convalescent COVID-19 originated in the United States, Italy and Spain. T cells, B-cell-depleted T cells, or PBMCs supplied cDNA or gDNA.

In the source study's methods: Amplifying reference gene primers gave estimates of nucleated cell counts. Clones were read by immunoSEQ multiplex PCR, and TCRdb kept only the in-frame ones, dropping some. The D gene and trimming were derived from the DNA, and the V and J assignments and clone size from that table. Seen here are 200,000 to 250,000 clones, more than 70% observed once, and the top ten hold roughly 12%. CDR3 length: 15 residues. J lost 6 bases, V lost 4 bases, and 9 bases had no gene match. Germline V gene data show CDR1 as SGDLS and CDR2 as YYNGEE. The sequenced material came from peripheral blood. This sequence was found in a human donor in a cohort sampled during active COVID-19. J is TRBJ2-1 and V is TRBV9, with TRBD2 matching 8 bases. The CDR3: CASSRAGTSFNEQFF. CDR3 nucleotides: TGTGCCAGCAGCAGGGCCGGGACTAGTTTCAATGAGCAGTTCTTC.